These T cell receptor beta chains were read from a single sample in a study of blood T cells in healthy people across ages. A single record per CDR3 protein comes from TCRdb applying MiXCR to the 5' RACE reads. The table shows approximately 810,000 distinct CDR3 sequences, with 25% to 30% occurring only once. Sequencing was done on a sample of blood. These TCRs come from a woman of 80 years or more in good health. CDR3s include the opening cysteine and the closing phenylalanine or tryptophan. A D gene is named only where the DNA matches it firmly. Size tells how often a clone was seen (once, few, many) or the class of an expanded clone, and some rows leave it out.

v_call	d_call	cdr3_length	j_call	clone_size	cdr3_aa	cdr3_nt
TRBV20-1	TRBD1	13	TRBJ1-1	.	CSAETGRITEAFF	TGCAGTGCTGAGACAGGGAGGATCACTGAAGCTTTCTTT
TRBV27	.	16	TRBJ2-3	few	CASSLFGGLSTDMQYF	TGTGCCAGCAGTTTATTTGGCGGTCTTAGCACAGATATGCAGTATTTT
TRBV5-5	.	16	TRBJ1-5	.	CASSLATAGGNQPQHF	TGTGCCAGCAGCTTGGCAACGGCAGGAGGCAATCAGCCCCAGCATTTT
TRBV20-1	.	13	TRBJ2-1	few	CSATGGHYNEQFF	TGCAGTGCCACCGGGGGGCATTACAATGAGCAGTTCTTC
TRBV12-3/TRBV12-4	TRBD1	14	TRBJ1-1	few	CASGGQGGGTEAFF	TGTGCCAGCGGGGGACAGGGGGGCGGCACTGAAGCTTTCTTT
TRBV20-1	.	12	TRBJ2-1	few	CSARESDNEQFF	TGCAGTGCTAGAGAGTCGGACAATGAGCAGTTCTTC
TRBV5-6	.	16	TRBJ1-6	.	CASSLQGSAYNSPLHF	TGTGCCAGCAGCTTGCAGGGATCCGCCTATAATTCACCCCTCCACTTT
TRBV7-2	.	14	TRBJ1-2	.	CAGSSAGLGYGYTF	TGTGCCGGCAGCTCAGCAGGGTTGGGGTATGGCTACACCTTC
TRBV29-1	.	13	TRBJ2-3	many	CSVDRGGPDTQYF	TGCAGCGTTGATAGGGGGGGACCAGATACGCAGTATTTT
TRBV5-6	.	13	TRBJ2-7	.	CASSFWGSYEQYF	TGTGCCAGCAGCTTTTGGGGATCCTACGAGCAGTACTTC
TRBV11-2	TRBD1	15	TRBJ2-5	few	CASSLYRTGLNEQYF	TGTGCCAGCAGCTTATACCGGACAGGTCTTAATGAGCAGTACTTC
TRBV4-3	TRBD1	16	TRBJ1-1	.	CASSQVTGAKNTEAFF	TGCGCCAGCAGCCAAGTAACAGGGGCCAAGAACACTGAAGCTTTCTTT
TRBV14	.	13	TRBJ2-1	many	CASSQDPGGEQFF	TGTGCCAGCAGCCAAGATCCGGGTGGTGAGCAGTTCTTC
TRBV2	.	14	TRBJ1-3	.	CASTTGNSGNTIYF	TGTGCCAGCACCACGGGGAACTCTGGAAACACCATATATTTT
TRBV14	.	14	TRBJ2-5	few	CASSQATGLETQYF	TGTGCCAGCAGCCAAGCTACAGGGTTAGAGACCCAGTACTTC
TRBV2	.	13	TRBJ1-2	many	CASWDGLARGYTF	TGTGCCAGCTGGGACGGATTAGCCCGGGGCTACACCTTC
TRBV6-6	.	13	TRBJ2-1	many	CASSSGGPETQFF	TGTGCCAGCAGTTCTGGGGGTCCTGAAACGCAGTTCTTC
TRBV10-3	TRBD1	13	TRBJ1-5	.	CAIRGQEEQPQHF	TGTGCCATCAGGGGACAGGAAGAACAGCCCCAGCATTTT
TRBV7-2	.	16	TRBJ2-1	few	CASSLGFGGGRVEQFF	TGTGCCAGCAGCTTAGGTTTTGGCGGGGGCCGGGTTGAGCAGTTCTTC
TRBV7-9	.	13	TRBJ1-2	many	CASSLEQRHGYTF	TGTGCCAGCAGCTTAGAACAGAGGCATGGCTACACCTTC
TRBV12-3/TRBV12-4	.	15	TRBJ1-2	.	CASSLGGATTYGYTF	TGTGCCAGCAGTTTGGGGGGAGCAACCACCTATGGCTACACCTTC
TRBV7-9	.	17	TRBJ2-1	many	CASSSDPGLKQANEQFF	TGTGCCAGCAGCTCAGATCCGGGACTCAAGCAAGCCAATGAGCAGTTCTTC
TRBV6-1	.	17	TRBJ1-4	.	CASRTVGRTAANEKLFF	TGTGCCAGCAGGACCGTAGGGCGGACGGCAGCTAATGAAAAATTGTTTTTT
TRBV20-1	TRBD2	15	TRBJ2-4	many	CSARDPAGEKNIQYF	TGCAGTGCTAGAGACCCAGCGGGGGAGAAAAACATTCAGTACTTC
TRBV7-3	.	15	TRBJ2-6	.	CASSPGLSGANVLTF	TGTGCCAGCAGCCCCGGCCTCTCTGGGGCCAACGTCCTGACTTTC
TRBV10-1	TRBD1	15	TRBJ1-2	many	CASSDTIGQVQGYTF	TGCGCCAGCAGTGACACCATCGGACAGGTTCAGGGCTACACCTTC
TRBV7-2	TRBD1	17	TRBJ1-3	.	CASSSSTGHHSGNTIYF	TGTGCCAGCAGCTCGTCGACAGGGCACCACTCTGGAAACACCATATATTTT
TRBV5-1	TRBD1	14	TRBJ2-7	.	CTSSLTGSSYEQYF	TGCACCAGCAGCTTGACAGGGAGCTCCTACGAGCAGTACTTC
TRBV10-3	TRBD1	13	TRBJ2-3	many	CAISGQVPDTQYF	TGTGCCATCAGCGGACAGGTCCCAGATACGCAGTATTTT
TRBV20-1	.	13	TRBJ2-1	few	CSARHSGAREQFF	TGCAGTGCTAGACATTCCGGGGCCCGGGAGCAGTTCTTC
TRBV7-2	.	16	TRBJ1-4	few	CASNFEQGLSNEKLFF	TGTGCCAGCAACTTTGAACAGGGACTTAGTAATGAAAAACTGTTTTTT
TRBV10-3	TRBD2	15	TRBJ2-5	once	CAIGGKAGVRGEQYF	TGTGCCATCGGAGGGAAGGCGGGGGTCCGGGGTGAGCAGTACTTC
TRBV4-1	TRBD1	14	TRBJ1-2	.	CAGSPDRGNYGYTF	TGCGCCGGCAGTCCGGACAGGGGGAACTATGGCTACACCTTC
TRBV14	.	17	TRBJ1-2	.	CASSPLSPIQGGSGYTF	TGTGCCAGCAGCCCCCTTTCCCCTATACAGGGAGGTTCCGGCTACACCTTC
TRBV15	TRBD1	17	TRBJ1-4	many	CATSRPWRDSPNEKLFF	TGTGCCACCAGCAGACCCTGGCGGGACAGCCCTAATGAAAAACTGTTTTTT
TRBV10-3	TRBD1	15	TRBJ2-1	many	CAIRPQGESRGEQFF	TGTGCCATCAGGCCACAGGGGGAAAGTCGTGGTGAGCAGTTCTTC
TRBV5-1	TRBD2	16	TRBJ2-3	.	CASSLDGAGGTDTQYF	TGCGCCAGCAGCTTGGATGGAGCGGGGGGCACAGATACGCAGTATTTT
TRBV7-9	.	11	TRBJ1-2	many	CASSLIGMYTF	TGTGCCAGCAGCTTAATCGGGATGTACACCTTC
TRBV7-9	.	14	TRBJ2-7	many	CASSLAFGNYEQYF	TGTGCCAGCAGCTTAGCGTTCGGTAACTACGAGCAGTACTTC
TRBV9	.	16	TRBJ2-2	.	CANSVGGGIGTGELFF	TGTGCCAACAGCGTTGGAGGAGGGATAGGCACCGGGGAGCTGTTTTTT
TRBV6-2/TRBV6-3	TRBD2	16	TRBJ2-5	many	CASSSTRSGRKETQYF	TGTGCCAGCAGTTCCACCCGGAGCGGGAGGAAAGAGACCCAGTACTTC
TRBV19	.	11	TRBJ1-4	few	CASSIGEKLFF	TGTGCCAGTAGTATAGGAGAAAAACTGTTTTTT
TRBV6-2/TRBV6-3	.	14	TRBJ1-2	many	CASSYGRHRYGYTF	TGTGCCAGCAGTTACGGCCGCCATAGGTATGGCTACACCTTC
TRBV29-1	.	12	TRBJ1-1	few	CSANLMNTEAFF	TGCAGCGCTAATCTCATGAACACTGAAGCTTTCTTT
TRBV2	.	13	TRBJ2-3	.	CASRGGLTDTQYF	TGTGCCAGCCGCGGGGGCCTCACAGATACGCAGTATTTT
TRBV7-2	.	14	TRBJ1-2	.	CASSPRAAGGGYTF	TGTGCCAGCAGCCCCCGGGCCGCCGGGGGCGGCTACACCTTC
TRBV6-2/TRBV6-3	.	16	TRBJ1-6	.	CASSYRSLGENSPLHF	TGTGCCAGCAGTTACCGATCCCTCGGGGAAAATTCACCCCTCCACTTT
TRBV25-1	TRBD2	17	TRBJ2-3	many	CASSDLSGGFLTDTQYF	TGTGCCAGCAGTGACCTTAGCGGGGGGTTCCTCACAGATACGCAGTATTTT
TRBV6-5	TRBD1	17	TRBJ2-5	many	CASSYSRTGETMETQYF	TGTGCCAGCAGTTACTCGAGGACAGGGGAAACGATGGAGACCCAGTACTTC
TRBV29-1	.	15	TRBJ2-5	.	CSVRGRASIQETQYF	TGCAGCGTTCGCGGCAGGGCGTCGATACAAGAGACCCAGTACTTC
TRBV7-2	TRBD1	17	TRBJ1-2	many	CASSLAPGTGSNYGYTF	TGTGCCAGCAGCTTGGCACCCGGGACAGGCTCTAACTATGGCTACACCTTC
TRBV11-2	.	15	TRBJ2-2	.	CASSLDRRTTGELFF	TGTGCCAGCAGCTTAGATAGACGGACCACCGGGGAGCTGTTTTTT
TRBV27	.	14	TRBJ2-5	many	CASSLGGVGETQYF	TGTGCCAGCAGTTTAGGAGGGGTTGGGGAGACCCAGTACTTC
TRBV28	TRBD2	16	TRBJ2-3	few	CASSSPTSGGINTQYF	TGTGCCAGCAGCTCTCCGACTAGCGGGGGGATAAATACGCAGTATTTT
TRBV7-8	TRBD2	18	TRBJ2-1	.	CASSLRPGGPGWDNEQFF	TGTGCCAGCAGCTTAAGGCCGGGGGGGCCCGGTTGGGACAATGAGCAGTTCTTC
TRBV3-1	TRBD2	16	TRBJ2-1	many	CASSRGTSGNYNEQFF	TGTGCCAGCAGCCGGGGGACTAGCGGAAACTACAATGAGCAGTTCTTC
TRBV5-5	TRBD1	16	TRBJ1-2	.	CASSLEPRQGVDGYTF	TGTGCCAGCAGCTTGGAGCCGAGACAGGGGGTCGATGGCTACACCTTC